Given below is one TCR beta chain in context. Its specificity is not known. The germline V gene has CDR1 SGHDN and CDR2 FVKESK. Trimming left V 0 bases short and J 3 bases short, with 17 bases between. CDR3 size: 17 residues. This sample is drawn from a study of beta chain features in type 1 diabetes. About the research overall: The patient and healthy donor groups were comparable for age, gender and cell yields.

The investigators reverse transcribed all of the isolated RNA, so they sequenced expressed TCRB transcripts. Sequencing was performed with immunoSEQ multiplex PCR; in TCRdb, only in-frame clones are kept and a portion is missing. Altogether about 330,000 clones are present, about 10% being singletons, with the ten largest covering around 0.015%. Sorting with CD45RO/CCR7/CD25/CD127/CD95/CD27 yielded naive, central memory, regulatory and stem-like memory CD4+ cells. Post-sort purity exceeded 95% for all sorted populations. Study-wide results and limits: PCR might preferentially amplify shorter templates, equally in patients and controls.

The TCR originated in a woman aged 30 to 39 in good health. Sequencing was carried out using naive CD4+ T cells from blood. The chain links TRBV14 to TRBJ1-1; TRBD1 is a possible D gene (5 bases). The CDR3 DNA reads TGTGCCAGCAGCCAAGATTCGCCAGGGTTTAAAGACACTGAAGCTTTCTTT. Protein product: CASSQDSPGFKDTEAFF.